Each of the 13 T cell receptor beta chains below was sequenced from the same sample in a study of cytomegalovirus exposure and HLA in healthy donors. PCR involved 60 Vbeta and 13 Jbeta primers. The table came from immunoSEQ multiplex PCR; TCRdb's copy has only in-frame clones and leaves some out. The table shows about 64,000 clones, with less than 90% occurring only once. Specimen: PBMCs. Receptors originate from a female donor in good health and CMV-seronegative.

This chain joins TRBV27 and TRBJ2-7, with TRBD2 matching over 11 bases. The V and J ends lost 2 bases and 7 bases, in that order; junction bases with no gene match: 7. From germline, CDR1 is MNHEY and CDR2 SMNVEV (reference sequence). CDR3 length: 15 amino acids. The CDR3 DNA reads as TGTGCCAGCAGTTTAGGGACTAGCGGTGTCGGGGAGCAGTACTTC. Translated: CASSLGTSGVGEQYF.

The chain combines TRBV7-8 with TRBJ1-1, with unresolved D. Germline V gives CDR1 SGHVS, CDR2 FQNEAQ. CDR3 size: 13 residues. V shed 1 base and J shed 2 bases, with 5 bases lying between them. CDR3 loop: CASSLVGNTEAFF. In nucleotides, the CDR3 is TGTGCCAGCAGCTTAGTTGGCAACACTGAAGCTTTCTTT.

This chain joins TRBV11-3 and TRBJ2-3, with D possibly being TRBD2 (6 bases). Germline V gene lookup returns CDR1 SGHNT and CDR2 YENEEA. Trimming stripped 1 base from V and 1 base from J, with 12 bases between. This CDR3 contains 16 residues. This CDR3 reads CASSLGTASGTDTQYF. The CDR3 DNA is TGTGCCAGCAGCTTAGGGACGGCTAGCGGCACAGATACGCAGTATTTT.

This clone was found once. V is TRBV27 and J is TRBJ2-5; TRBD2 agrees at 13 bases. The CDR3 is made up of 19 amino acids. Trimming at V came to 6 bases and at J to 2 bases, leaving 15 bases not matched to a gene. Germline V CDR1 and CDR2: MNHEY, SMNVEV (reference sequence). The CDR3 loop is CASSPARTSGGSFQETQYF. CDR3 in DNA: TGTGCCAGCAGCCCGGCGCGGACTAGCGGGGGTTCTTTTCAAGAGACCCAGTACTTC.

The chain joins TRBV6-4 to TRBJ1-2; 10 bases are shared with TRBD1. The CDR3 loop spans 14 amino acids. V gave up 7 bases and J gave up 8 bases; unmatched junction bases: 10. CDR1 MRHNA and CDR2 SNTAGT come from the germline V gene. CDR3 sequence: CASKPGQGSEGYTF. DNA for the CDR3: TGTGCCAGCAAACCGGGACAGGGGTCGGAGGGCTACACCTTC.

The genes are TRBV6-6 and TRBJ2-7, with 8 bases matching TRBD2. CDR1 is MNHNY, CDR2 SVGAGI, per germline (reference sequence). The V gene end was trimmed by 9 bases and the J gene end by 1 base; junction bases not matched to a gene: 11. The CDR3 is 15 residues long. The CDR3: CASKTSGGGSYEQYF. In DNA form, the CDR3 reads TGTGCCAGTAAGACAAGCGGGGGAGGGTCCTACGAGCAGTACTTC.

V usage is TRBV7-8 and J usage is TRBJ2-5; 7 nucleotides align to TRBD1. The J call may be in error: the DNA end matches TRBJ2-7 better. CDR1 and CDR2 (germline): SGHVS, FQNEAQ. This CDR3 contains 13 residues. In DNA form, the CDR3 reads TGTGCCAGCAGCTCGGACAGGAGCTACGAGCAGTACTTC. It is translated as CASSSDRSYEQYF.

The chain uses TRBV7-3 and TRBJ2-3, with TRBD2 matching 13 bases. V lost 4 bases to trimming and J lost 4 bases; unmatched junction nucleotides: 11. Germline CDR1 is SGHTA and CDR2 is FQGTGA. This CDR3 is built from 18 residues. The CDR3 nucleotides read TGTGCCAGCAGCTCGATTACAGGGACTAGCGGGGCGGCAGATACGCAGTATTTT. Translating gives CASSSITGTSGAADTQYF.

The chain couples TRBV9 to TRBJ2-5; possibly TRBD2 for D (6 bases). Trimming took 2 bases from V and 5 from J, leaving 16 bases between them. The CDR3 consists of 15 residues. Germline lookup yields CDR1 SGDLS and CDR2 YYNGEE. CDR3 amino acids: CASSVLGGAGETQYF. In nucleotides, the CDR3 is TGTGCCAGCAGCGTCCTTGGAGGGGCCGGGGAGACCCAGTACTTC.

The genes are TRBV9 and TRBJ2-5; weak D call: TRBD2 (6 bases). This CDR3 has 16 amino acids. Germline CDR1 reads SGDLS; CDR2 reads YYNGEE. The V end was cut by 4 bases, the J end by 4 bases, with 20 bases between. The CDR3 region has the DNA TGTGCCAGCAGCACCGGGACTTCCTTACGGCCAGAGACCCAGTACTTC. This gives the protein CASSTGTSLRPETQYF.

The J gene is TRBJ2-3, the V gene TRBV27; 8 bases align to TRBD2. The V gene end was trimmed by 3 bases and the J gene end by 6 bases; junction bases not matched to a gene: 5. CDR3 length equals 14 residues. The germline V gene has CDR1 MNHEY and CDR2 SMNVEV (reference sequence). CDR3: CASSLTSGGDTQYF. DNA for the CDR3: TGTGCCAGCAGTTTGACTTCGGGAGGGGATACGCAGTATTTT.

This chain connects TRBV19 to TRBJ2-1; TRBD2 aligns across 8 bases. The germline gives CDR1 LNHDA, CDR2 SQIVND (reference sequence). V lost 3 bases and J lost 4; bases outside the gene matches: 5. This CDR3 is built from 15 residues. The CDR3 DNA sequence: TGTGCCAGTAGTATTACGGCTAGCGGGTACAATGAGCAGTTCTTC. It is translated as CASSITASGYNEQFF. The entire variable domain, with the rest obtained from reference TRBV19 and TRBJ2-1, is as follows: DGGITQSPKYLFRKEGQNVTLSCEQNLNHDAMYWYRQDPGQGLRLIYYSQIVNDFQKGDIAEGYSVSREKKESFPLTVTSAQKNPTAFYLCASSITASGYNEQFFGPGTRLTVL.

The rearrangement uses TRBV6-6 and TRBJ2-3, with unresolved D. V dropped 8 bases and J dropped 0 bases, with 6 bases sitting between them. CDR3 length: 12 residues. The germline CDR1 and CDR2 sequences are MNHNY and SVGAGI (reference sequence). The CDR3 loop reads CASSRSTDTQYF. The CDR3 region has the DNA TGTGCCAGCTCCAGAAGCACAGATACGCAGTATTTT.